Shown below are 9 T cell receptor beta chains from a single sample sequenced in a study of blood T cell repertoires in COVID-19. Assay used: immunoSEQ multiplex PCR; TCRdb lists only in-frame clones, some missing. The sample consists of around 180,000 clones, over 75% of them appearing once. Sequenced sample: peripheral blood. These receptor sequences come from a person between 65 and 80 years old with COVID-19, enrolled during active disease.

The chain carries TRBV10-3 and TRBJ1-3; TRBD1 agrees at 9 bases. J lost 2 bases, V lost 6 bases, and 5 bases had no gene match. The CDR3 consists of 15 residues. The germline CDR1 and CDR2 sequences are ENHRY and SYGVKD. CDR3 coding DNA: TGTGCCATCAGAGGGACAGGGAACGCTGGAAACACCATATATTTT. It specifies CAIRGTGNAGNTIYF.

J is TRBJ2-2 and V is TRBV5-1; D possibly corresponds to TRBD2 (6 bases). The CDR3 extends over 15 amino acids. The germline V gene has CDR1 SGHRS and CDR2 YFSETQ. Trimming removed 4 bases at V and 4 bases at J, with 14 bases between. CDR3 in DNA: TGCGCCAGCAGCAAGGGCGGGGCCGGCACCGGGGAGCTGTTTTTT. This gives the protein CASSKGGAGTGELFF.

The chain has TRBV9 and TRBJ1-1; a possible D gene is TRBD1 (5 bases). The CDR3 runs 15 residues. Per the germline V gene, CDR1 is SGDLS and CDR2 is YYNGEE. V shed 0 bases and J shed 5 bases, with 14 bases lying between them. The CDR3 nucleotides read TGTGCCAGCAGCGTAGAAATGGGACTAGGAACTGAAGCTTTCTTT. Translation: CASSVEMGLGTEAFF.

The V and J genes are TRBV5-6 and TRBJ2-1; D may be TRBD2 (5 bases). Germline V gene sequence: CDR1 SGHDT, CDR2 YYEEEE. V was cut by 4 bases and J by 9 bases, with 20 bases left in between. The CDR3 length is 15 residues. In DNA, the CDR3 is TGTGCCAGCAGCCCCCCCGGGGATCTCCGGGGTGAGCAGTTCTTC. Translated: CASSPPGDLRGEQFF. The complete variable domain, with remaining parts taken from reference TRBV5-6 and TRBJ2-1, reads DAGVTQSPTHLIKTRGQQVTLRCSPKSGHDTVSWYQQALGQGPQFIFQYYEEEERQRGNFPDRFSGHQFPNYSSELNVNALLLGDSALYLCASSPPGDLRGEQFFGPGTRLTVL.

The chain couples TRBV24-1 to TRBJ2-1; D gene uncertain. The CDR3 runs 15 residues. Germline V gives CDR1 KGHDR, CDR2 SFDVKD. V was cut by 3 bases and J by 9 bases, with 17 bases left in between. CDR3 in amino acids: CATSDMPDLGGEQFF. The DNA for the CDR3 is TGTGCCACCAGTGATATGCCAGATCTAGGTGGTGAGCAGTTCTTC.

The chain is built from TRBV7-2 and TRBJ1-2; TRBD1 might be the D (6 bases). Trimming took off 0 bases at V and 8 bases at J, with 16 bases between the two ends. CDR1 SGHTA and CDR2 FQGNSA come from the germline V gene. The CDR3 length is 15 residues. For the CDR3, the DNA is TGTGCCAGCAGCTTAGCGCTGACAGGAATGAAAGGCTACACCTTC. This sequence encodes CASSLALTGMKGYTF. Based on the CDR3 plus reference TRBV7-2 and TRBJ1-2, the full variable domain is GAGVSQSPSNKVTEKGKDVELRCDPISGHTALYWYRQSLGQGLEFLIYFQGNSAPDKSGLPSDRFSAERTGGSVSTLTIQRTQQEDSAVYLCASSLALTGMKGYTFGSGTRLTVV.

This chain links TRBV18 with TRBJ2-7; the D is unclear. V was shortened by 2 bases and J by 4 bases, with 6 bases between the two germline ends. The CDR3 sequence is 12 residues long. The germline CDR1 and CDR2 sequences are KGHSH and LQKENI. The CDR3 DNA reads TGTGCCAGCTCACCAGTAGAATACGAGCAGTACTTC. Amino acids: CASSPVEYEQYF.

The rearrangement links TRBV29-1 to TRBJ2-2, with no clear D. The germline gives CDR1 SQVTM, CDR2 ANQGSEA. The V end lost 5 bases, the J end lost 5 bases, and 12 bases lay between the germline ends. This CDR3 has 13 residues. CDR3 nucleotides: TGCAGCGTTAAGAAAACAGAAACCGGGGAGCTGTTTTTT. Its protein product is CSVKKTETGELFF.

This clone appeared once. The chain couples TRBV7-2 to TRBJ2-1; 9 nucleotides line up with TRBD1. There are 17 residues in the CDR3. Germline-derived CDR1 and CDR2 are SGHTA and FQGNSA. Germline trimming cut 2 bases from V and 7 bases from J; bases unmatched to any gene: 12. CDR3 sequence (DNA): TGTGCCAGCAGCTTATTACCCGGGACAGGGAGAGGGAATGAGCAGTTCTTC. It translates to CASSLLPGTGRGNEQFF. The entire variable domain, with the rest obtained from reference TRBV7-2 and TRBJ2-1, is as follows: GAGVSQSPSNKVTEKGKDVELRCDPISGHTALYWYRQSLGQGLEFLIYFQGNSAPDKSGLPSDRFSAERTGGSVSTLTIQRTQQEDSAVYLCASSLLPGTGRGNEQFFGPGTRLTVL.